This T cell receptor (beta chain) was captured in a study of CD8 T cells in Susac syndrome. With random hexamers, reverse transcription was performed on about 0.5 to 1 ug of RNA. The TCR beta CDR3 was amplified by immunoSEQ multiplex PCR across 54 Vbeta, 13 Jbeta. TCRdb reprocessed the immunoSEQ multiplex PCR reads with MiXCR, giving one entry per CDR3 protein. This sample has approximately 210,000 distinct CDR3 sequences, with over 90% found just once. Trimming pared 10 bases from V and 3 bases from J, leaving 18 bases between. Germline V CDR1 and CDR2: MNHEY, SVGAGI. The CDR3 is made up of 14 amino acids.

The chain is built from TRBV6-5 and TRBJ1-2, with D possibly TRBD1 on 6 matching bases. This sequence was found in a human donor with Susac syndrome. Material: CD4+ T cells from PBMCs. Here the CDR3 DNA reads TGTGCCACCAACGGGGGGGGGCCGTACTATGGCTACACCTTC. This translates into CATNGGGPYYGYTF.